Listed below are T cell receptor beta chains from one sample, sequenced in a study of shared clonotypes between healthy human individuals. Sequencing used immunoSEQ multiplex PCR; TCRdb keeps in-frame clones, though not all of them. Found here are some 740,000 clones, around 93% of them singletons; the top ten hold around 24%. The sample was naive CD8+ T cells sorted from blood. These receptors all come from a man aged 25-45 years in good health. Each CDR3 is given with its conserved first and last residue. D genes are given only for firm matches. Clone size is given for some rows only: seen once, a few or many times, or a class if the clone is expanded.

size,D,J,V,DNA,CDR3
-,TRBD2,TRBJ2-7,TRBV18,TGTGCCAGCTCACGGGCCGGCGGGGGAAGGGACGAGCAGTACTTC,CASSRAGGGRDEQYF
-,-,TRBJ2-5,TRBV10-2,TGCGCCAGCTGGGGAGGTACCTATGAGGAGACCCAGTACTTC,CASWGGTYEETQYF
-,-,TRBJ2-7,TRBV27,TGTGCCAGCTCAAATCTGGGGGACGAGCAGTACTTC,CASSNLGDEQYF
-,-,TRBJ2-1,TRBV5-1,TGCGCCAGCAGCTTGGCCCTAGACCATTACTCCTACAATGAGCAGTTCTTC,CASSLALDHYSYNEQFF
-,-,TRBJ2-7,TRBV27,TGTGCCAGCAGTTTAGCCTACAGGAGCTCCTACGAGCAGTACTTC,CASSLAYRSSYEQYF
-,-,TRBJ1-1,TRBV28,TGTGCCAGCAGTTTTATAGGGTTTAATGAAGCTTTCTTT,CASSFIGFNEAFF
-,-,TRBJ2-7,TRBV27,TGTGCCAGCAGGTTGCTCTCGACAGGTTGGGACTACGAGCAGTACTTC,CASRLLSTGWDYEQYF
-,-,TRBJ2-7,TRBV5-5,TGTGCCAGCAGCTCAGGTGAAAAAGCCTACGAGCAGTACTTC,CASSSGEKAYEQYF
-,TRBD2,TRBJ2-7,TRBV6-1,TGTGCCAGCAGTGTACTGGAGCGGGATTACGGGTACGAGCAGTACTTC,CASSVLERDYGYEQYF
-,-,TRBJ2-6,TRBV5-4,TGTGCCATCGGAGGCGGGTTGATCTCTGGGGCCAACGTCCTGACTTTC,CAIGGGLISGANVLTF
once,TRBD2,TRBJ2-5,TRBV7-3,TGTGCCAGCAGCTCCTGGACTAGCGGGAGAGAGACCCAGTACTTC,CASSSWTSGRETQYF
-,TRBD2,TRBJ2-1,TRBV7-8,TGTGCCAGCAGCTTAGGAGGGAGGGCCGACAATGAGCAGTTCTTC,CASSLGGRADNEQFF
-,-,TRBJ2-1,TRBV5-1,TGCGCCAGCAGTCCCGGACTTAGCTCCTACAATGAGCAGTTCTTC,CASSPGLSSYNEQFF
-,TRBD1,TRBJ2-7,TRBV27,TGTGCCAGCAGTCTAGTTCCCCCTAGGACAGGGGGGTACGAGCAGTACTTC,CASSLVPPRTGGYEQYF
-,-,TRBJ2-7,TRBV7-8,TGTGCCAGCAGCTTAGTATCTTTGGGGGGCCGAGACGAGCAGTACTTC,CASSLVSLGGRDEQYF
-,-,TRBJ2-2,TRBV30,TGTGCCTGGAGCATCCCTTTCGAACTAGCAGGGACCGGGGAGCTGTTTTTT,CAWSIPFELAGTGELFF
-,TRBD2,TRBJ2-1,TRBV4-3,TGCGCCAGCAGCCAAGATCTAGCGGACTACTACAATGAGCAGTTCTTC,CASSQDLADYYNEQFF
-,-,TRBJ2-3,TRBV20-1,TGCAGTGCTAGAGAAGGCGTGGCGCAGTATTTT,CSAREGVAQYF